The present entry profiles one T cell receptor beta chain with its context. These data come from a study of radiation and T cells in renal cell carcinoma. Sequenced by immunoSEQ multiplex PCR; TCRdb stores in-frame clones only, minus some. The table records roughly 170,000 clones, around 90% of them present only once. Time point reported: blood 4 weeks post-SBRT, at nephrectomy. The treatment was: 15 Gy SBRT to primary tumor, nephrectomy 4 weeks later. CDR3 length equals 16 residues. V lost 2 bases and J lost 0, with 10 bases in between. Germline CDR1 is MNHEY and CDR2 is SVGAGI. The TCR was taken from a woman aged 45-65 years with renal cell carcinoma. The chain combines TRBV6-5 with TRBJ2-2; the D gene is possibly TRBD1 (5 bases). The source material was blood, sampled from a patient whose treatment included radiotherapy and nephrectomy. The CDR3 nucleotides read TGTGCCAGCAGTTACGAAGACAGTTCGAACACCGGGGAGCTGTTTTTT. It yields the protein CASSYEDSSNTGELFF.